What follows is one TCR beta chain and its context. V lost 7 bases and J 3 bases, leaving 19 bases between the germline ends. CDR3 length equals 15 residues. The germline V gene encodes CDR1 MNHEY and CDR2 SVGAGI. This table comes from immunoSEQ multiplex PCR, and its TCRdb copy is limited to in-frame clones, with some not included. This table holds roughly 68,000 clones, 80% to 95% found once. The data were taken from a study of blood T cell repertoires in COVID-19. Sequenced sample: peripheral blood. The chain carries TRBV6-5 and TRBJ2-7; tentatively, D is TRBD1 (6 bases). The clonotype originates from a man aged 50 to 60 with COVID-19, enrolled during active disease. CDR3 amino acids: CASTLPPGQDYEQYF. For the CDR3, the DNA is TGTGCCAGCACCCTACCCCCGGGACAAGACTACGAGCAGTACTTC.